The subject of this entry is one T cell receptor (beta chain). The antigen is not known. This CDR3 has 14 amino acids. With 5 bases clipped from V and 9 bases from J, the junction kept 9 bases outside the gene matches. Germline values: CDR1 GTSNPN, CDR2 SVGIG (reference sequence). The sample originates from a study of cytomegalovirus exposure and HLA in healthy donors. Overall study results and limits: After further analysis at a later stage, 16,951 TCR beta sequences were associated with HLA alleles at 0.05 false discovery rate. Sequencing likely generated an artifact that appeared as a cluster of highly shared sequence variants.

PCR primers comprised 60 Vbeta and 13 Jbeta primers. This table comes from immunoSEQ multiplex PCR, and its TCRdb copy is limited to in-frame clones, with some not included. The sample contains 150,000 to 200,000 clones, 80% of which appear only once. This receptor was taken from a boy younger than 18 in good health and CMV-seronegative. The gene calls are TRBV30 and TRBJ2-1; 11 nucleotides line up with TRBD2. The specimen sequenced was PBMCs. The CDR3 coding sequence is TGTGCCTGGTCACTAGCGGGAGCTTTTGGTGAGCAGTTCTTC. Its protein product is CAWSLAGAFGEQFF.